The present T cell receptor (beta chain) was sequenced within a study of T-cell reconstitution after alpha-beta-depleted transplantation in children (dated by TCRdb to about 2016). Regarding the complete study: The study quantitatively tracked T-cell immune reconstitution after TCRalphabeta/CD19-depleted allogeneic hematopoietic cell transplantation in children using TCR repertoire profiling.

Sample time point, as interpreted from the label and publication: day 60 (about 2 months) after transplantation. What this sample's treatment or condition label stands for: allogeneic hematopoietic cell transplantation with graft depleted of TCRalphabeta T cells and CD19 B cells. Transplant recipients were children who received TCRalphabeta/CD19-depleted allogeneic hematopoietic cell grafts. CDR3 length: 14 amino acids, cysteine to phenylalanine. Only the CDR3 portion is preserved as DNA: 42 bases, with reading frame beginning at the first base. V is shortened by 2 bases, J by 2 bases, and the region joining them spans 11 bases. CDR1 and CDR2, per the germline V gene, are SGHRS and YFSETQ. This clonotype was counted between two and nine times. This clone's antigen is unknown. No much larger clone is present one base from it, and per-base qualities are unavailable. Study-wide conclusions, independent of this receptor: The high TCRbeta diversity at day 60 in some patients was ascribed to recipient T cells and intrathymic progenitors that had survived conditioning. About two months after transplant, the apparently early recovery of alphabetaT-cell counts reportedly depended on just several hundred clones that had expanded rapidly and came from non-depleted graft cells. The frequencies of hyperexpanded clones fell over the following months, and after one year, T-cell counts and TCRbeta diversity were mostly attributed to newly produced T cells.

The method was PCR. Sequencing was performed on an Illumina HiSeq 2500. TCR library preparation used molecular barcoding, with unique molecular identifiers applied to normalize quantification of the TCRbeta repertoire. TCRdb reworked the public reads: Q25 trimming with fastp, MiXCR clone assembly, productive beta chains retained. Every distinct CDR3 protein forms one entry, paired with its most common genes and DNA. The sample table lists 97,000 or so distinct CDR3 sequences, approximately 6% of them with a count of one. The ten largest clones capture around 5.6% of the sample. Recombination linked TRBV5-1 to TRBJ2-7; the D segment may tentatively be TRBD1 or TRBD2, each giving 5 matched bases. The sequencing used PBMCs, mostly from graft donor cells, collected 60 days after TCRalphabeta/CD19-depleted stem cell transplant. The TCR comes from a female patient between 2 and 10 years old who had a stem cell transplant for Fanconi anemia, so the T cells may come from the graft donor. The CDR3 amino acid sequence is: CASSFLRDPYEQYF. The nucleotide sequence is TGCGCCAGCAGCTTTCTACGGGACCCCTACGAGCAGTACTTC.